This T cell receptor beta chain is drawn from a study of control samples from healthy donors and cancer patients. The method was immunoSEQ multiplex PCR; TCRdb's version includes in-frame clones alone and lacks a portion of them. The sample yields 150,000 to 200,000 clones, 96% seen once. The CDR3 has 14 residues. Trimming pared 0 bases from V and 6 bases from J, leaving 11 bases between. The germline V gene encodes CDR1 MNHEY and CDR2 SVGAGI. Sequencing input: blood. The clonotype comes from a woman younger than 45 in good health. The chain combines TRBV6-5 with TRBJ1-2, with a tentative D call TRBD1 (6 bases). The CDR3 DNA follows: TGTGCCAGCAGTTACTCAGGGGGTGTCGATGGCTACACCTTC. Amino acid sequence: CASSYSGGVDGYTF.